The following is a TCR beta chain sequence with its context. Its antigen is currently not known. No base quality values were provided; no much bigger clone lies one nucleotide off. CDR1 and CDR2, per the germline V gene (reference sequence), are MNHNY and SVGAGI. V trim: 2 bases; J trim: 8 bases; unmatched bases: 5. Including cysteine and phenylalanine, the CDR3 has 14 amino acids. Here the CDR3 DNA is all that survives: 42 bases in frame from base 1. The CDR3 regions of human TCRbeta chains were subjected to immunosequencing. As for the original processing: Repertoire TCRs were matched against a reference library of SARS-CoV-2-specific TCRs generated with the MIRA antigen-specificity platform. Breadth was defined as the fraction of unique TCRs that were SARS-CoV-2-associated. Depth was defined as the fraction of total T cells that were SARS-CoV-2-associated. Using the MIRA data, each spike-specific TCR was assigned both to the spike region to which the TCR was reactive and to a CD4 or CD8 class. Log10-transformed breadth and depth values were compared by one-way ANOVA with Sidak's multiple comparisons tests. Entries here come from immuneACCESS through TCRdb and include only in-frame sequences with V and J called. Some clones fail to appear in such tables; in the studies checked, an unresolved V gene covers under half of the shortfall, and the cause of the remainder is unknown. The DNA gave D and trimming, while V, J and clone size come from that table. For this sample the table gives about 120,000 clones, of which 81% were detected only once. The top ten hold 3.5% to 5% of the sample.

The time point tag for this specimen amounts to: baseline before first vaccination. Vaccinee samples came from UK trials COV001 and COV002, including a single-blind randomized controlled phase 2/3 trial of AZD1222 (ChAdOx1 nCoV-19) in healthy adults. For TCRbeta chain sequencing, PBMC samples were collected from trial participants at day 0 and at day 28 after the second dose. These data belong to a study of T cell responses to AZD1222 COVID-19 vaccine (dated by TCRdb to the early 2020s). About the full investigation: AZD1222 recipients given second doses at about 4 weeks or at about 12 weeks were pooled, since spike-specific TCR depth and breadth were not found to differ between the two schedules. A total of 233 trial participants underwent TCR sequencing, of whom more than 200 had received two doses of AZD1222 and 26 had received two doses of the MenACWY control vaccine. Trial participants were enrolled into age subgroups of 18-55, 56-69 and 70-plus years, which contained about 150, 28 and 57 TCR-sequenced participants, respectively.

What the work shows at the level of the full study, not this receptor alone: Participants were mostly white British and included more females than males, and it was suggested by the authors that clonal diversity may have been underestimated. Only five to seven AZD1222 recipients were SARS-CoV-2 seropositive at baseline, limiting conclusions about previously exposed vaccinees. Vaccine-associated CD4 TCRs spanned the whole spike protein, with dominant responses in regions 160-218 and 743-854. Because no day 14 peak-response samples were available, the repertoires could be characterized only after the peak T cell response. Epitopes outside the regions mutated in the B.1.351 and B.1.1.7 variants were reportedly recognized by nearly half of the unique spike-specific TCRs. A significant rise in spike-specific TCR breadth and depth was observed after two AZD1222 doses relative to day 0 and relative to MenACWY recipients. The 56-69-year group was small, and its depth increase did not reach significance, likely because of low power.

The source of this sequence is an adult in good health. Rearrangement joined TRBV6-6 to TRBJ1-3; 8 nucleotides in the junction match TRBD1. The sample here was peripheral blood, taken on day 0 of AZD1222 vaccination. The DNA sequence is as follows: TGTGCCAGCAGTTACACAGGGGGTCAGGACACCATATATTTT. Its amino acids are CASSYTGGQDTIYF.